This TCR beta chain was obtained from a study of T cells in Graves' hyperthyroidism and ophthalmopathy. It was RNA transcripts that yielded the amplified TCR beta CDR3 regions. Using the HTBI primer set, a first-round RT-PCR was run on the TCR CDR3. TCRdb used MiXCR to reprocess the multiplex PCR reads, holding one entry per CDR3 protein. The sample records approximately 570,000 distinct CDR3 sequences, approximately 20% being singletons. CDR3 length equals 16 residues. The germline V gene encodes CDR1 SGHVS and CDR2 FQNEAQ. Trimming left V 1 base short and J 0 bases short, with 10 bases between. The sequencing sample was made of blood. The chain is built from TRBV7-8 and TRBJ1-3, with D possibly matching TRBD1 (5 bases). The TCR originated in a man aged 40-49 years with Graves' ophthalmopathy. The CDR3: CASSLEFGASGNTIYF. CDR3 nucleotide sequence: TGTGCCAGCAGCTTAGAGTTCGGGGCCTCTGGAAACACCATATATTTT.